The 25 T cell receptor beta chains below were found in one sample sequenced in a study of glioma-infiltrating T cells. The iRepertoire nested amplicon-rescue multiplex PCR amplified TCR alpha and beta CDR3s from RNA. TCRdb re-analysed the multiplex PCR reads in MiXCR, keeping a single row per CDR3 protein. The sample gives around 180,000 distinct CDR3 sequences, about 40% of which show up once; roughly 5.2% is in the top ten. Sequencing used glioma tissue, nonneoplastic brain tissue, or PBMCs (not recorded which). Receptors originate from a human donor with low-grade glioma or glioblastoma, undergoing nonglioma brain surgery, or in good health (not recorded which).

This clonotype was counted many times. V usage is TRBV20-1 and J usage is TRBJ2-7, with 8 positions matching TRBD2. CDR1 is DFQATT, CDR2 SNEGSKA, per germline (reference sequence). This CDR3 is built from 13 residues. Trimming at V came to 7 bases and at J to 6 bases, leaving 11 bases not matched to a gene. CDR3 nucleotides: TGCAGTGTAGCGGGACCCAGCGATGTCGAGCAGTACTTC. Its protein product is CSVAGPSDVEQYF.

Turning to this clonotype: Given a much more abundant clone one base away, this may be a read error. The rearrangement joins TRBV20-1 to TRBJ2-5; tentative D call: TRBD2 (5 bases). Germline-derived CDR1 and CDR2 are DFQATT and SNEGSKA (reference sequence). The V gene lost 6 bases and the J gene lost 2 bases, with 13 bases spanning the gap. CDR3 length: 13 residues. DNA of the CDR3: TGCAGTGCCACCAGGACTTCGCAAGAGACCCAGTACTTC. Its protein is CSATRTSQETQYF.

This clonotype was detected many times. The genes are TRBV10-3 and TRBJ2-3; perhaps TRBD1 as D (6 bases). CDR1 ENHRY and CDR2 SYGVKD come from the germline V gene. V shed 8 bases and J shed 6 bases, with 18 bases lying between them. This CDR3 region has 14 residues. The CDR3 loop reads CAIRAVGGRDTQYF. CDR3 coding DNA: TGTGCCATCCGGGCCGTAGGGGGTCGGGATACGCAGTATTTT.

The V gene is TRBV29-1, the J gene TRBJ2-1; D uncertain. Deletions cut 5 bases from V and 4 bases from J, with 6 bases between. The CDR3 extends over 11 amino acids. The germline gives CDR1 SQVTM, CDR2 ANQGSEA. The CDR3: CSVRKYNEQFF. CDR3 nucleotide sequence: TGCAGCGTTCGCAAATACAATGAGCAGTTCTTC.

This clonotype was recorded many times. This chain uses TRBV28 with TRBJ2-5, with 9 bases lining up with TRBD1. Per germline, CDR1 MDHEN and CDR2 SYDVKM. There are 16 residues in the CDR3. Trimming removed 2 bases from V and 5 bases from J; junction bases left unmatched: 9. CDR3 DNA: TGTGCCAGCAGTTTAAGTTCGGGACAGGGTTCGGAGACCCAGTACTTC. Encoded protein: CASSLSSGQGSETQYF.

The chain combines TRBV2 with TRBJ2-1; D is possibly TRBD1 or TRBD2 (5 bases each). The CDR3 is 15 residues long. The germline V gene encodes CDR1 SNHLY and CDR2 FYNNEI. The V end was cut by 6 bases, the J end by 8 bases, with 20 bases between. CDR3 sequence reads: CASSPARGAGDEQFF. CDR3 nucleotide sequence: TGTGCCAGCAGCCCAGCTAGAGGGGCGGGCGATGAGCAGTTCTTC.

Concerning this clonotype itself: One end of the junction varies from germline; a read error may be responsible. The rearrangement joins TRBV6-5 to TRBJ2-7; D possibly uses TRBD1 or TRBD2 (5 bases each). The CDR3 spans 15 residues. Looked up from germline, CDR1 is MNHEY and CDR2 is SVGAGI. The chain's CDR3 is CASTVAQGRTYEKYF. The CDR3 DNA is TGTGCCAGCACCGTAGCGCAGGGCAGAACTTACGAGAAGTACTTC.

For this clonotype: A read error may account for a junction end that differs from germline. The chain joins TRBV20-1 to TRBJ2-2, with D maybe TRBD1 (5 bases). The CDR3 runs 13 residues. Germline V CDR1 and CDR2: DFQATT, SNEGSKA (reference sequence). CDR3 residues: CSATKVDTGELFF. The CDR3 DNA is TGCAGTGCTACCAAGGTGGACACAGGGGAGCTGTTTTTT.

There are many counts of this clonotype. V and J are TRBV2 and TRBJ2-2; D possibly uses TRBD1 or TRBD2 (5 bases each). Germline CDR1 is SNHLY and CDR2 is FYNNEI. Trimming pared 7 bases from V and 6 bases from J, leaving 9 bases between. CDR3 length: 12 residues. The CDR3 DNA is TGTGCCAGCAAGTTGGGGGCCGGGGAGCTGTTTTTT. It translates to CASKLGAGELFF.

This clonotype was seen more than once but under ten times. Possible read error: a much larger clone is one base away. The V call is TRBV27, the J call TRBJ2-7; D is uncertain. From germline, CDR1 is MNHEY and CDR2 SMNVEV (reference sequence). The CDR3 runs 13 residues. Trimming shortened V by 4 bases and J by 4 bases, and 11 bases separated the two germline ends. Written as DNA, the CDR3 is TGTGCCAGCAGTTCGTCACAGAGTTACGAGCAGTACTTC. It translates to CASSSSQSYEQYF.

As for this clonotype: One junction end does not reproduce the germline sequence, and a read error may be involved. The V and J genes are TRBV6-1 and TRBJ2-1; 13 bases are a match to TRBD2. The CDR3 runs 15 residues. Per the germline V gene, CDR1 is MNHNS and CDR2 is SASEGT. The CDR3 DNA follows: TGTGCCAGCAGTGAGATACTAGCGGGAGGGGATGAGGAGTTCTTC. This encodes CASSEILAGGDEEFF.

This rearrangement joins TRBV24-1 to TRBJ2-5, with D perhaps matching TRBD2 (8 bases). Trimming left V 5 bases short and J 5 bases short, with 23 bases between. This CDR3 region has 17 residues. Germline assignment: CDR1 KGHDR and CDR2 SFDVKD. CDR3 nucleotide sequence: TGTGCCACCAGTGCCCAAGCGGGAGTAGGGGGCAGGGAGACCCAGTACTTC. Amino acid sequence: CATSAQAGVGGRETQYF.

This clonotype was observed at least ten times. The V and J genes are TRBV6-1 and TRBJ2-7; 7 bases agree with TRBD1. CDR1 and CDR2 from the germline V gene are MNHNS and SASEGT. J was trimmed by 0 bases and V by 5 bases; bases with no gene match: 7. The CDR3 is made up of 15 amino acids. This CDR3 reads CASSSLQGLSYEQYF. The DNA of the CDR3 is TGTGCCAGCAGTTCCCTACAGGGGCTCTCCTACGAGCAGTACTTC.

This clonotype was counted at least ten times. J is TRBJ2-5 and V is TRBV20-1; D may be TRBD1 or TRBD2 (5 bases each). Germline V gives CDR1 DFQATT, CDR2 SNEGSKA (reference sequence). Trimming pared 4 bases from V and 2 bases from J, leaving 11 bases between. The CDR3 runs to 13 residues. The CDR3 protein is CSATRDGQETQYF. For the CDR3, the DNA is TGCAGTGCTACTAGGGACGGTCAAGAGACCCAGTACTTC.

This clonotype appeared many times. This chain connects TRBV20-1 to TRBJ2-1; TRBD1 is a possible D gene (7 bases). The CDR3 has 16 residues. Germline assignment: CDR1 DFQATT and CDR2 SNEGSKA (reference sequence). Trimming stripped 0 bases from V and 4 bases from J, with 16 bases between. The CDR3 nucleotides read TGCAGTGCTAGAGATGGAGGGGGCAAGACGTACAATGAGCAGTTCTTC. Protein product: CSARDGGGKTYNEQFF.

On this clonotype: A read error may explain this, as a much larger clone is one base away. The CDR3: CASSEIGTNNEQFF. The DNA of the CDR3 is TGTGCCAGCAGTGAAATCGGGACTAACAATGAGCAGTTCTTC. The V gene is TRBV6-4, the J gene TRBJ2-1; 7 nucleotides line up with TRBD2. The V segment lost 3 bases and the J segment 5 bases; nucleotides outside the gene matches: 4. The CDR3 loop spans 14 amino acids. From germline, CDR1 is MRHNA and CDR2 SNTAGT.

Comment on this clonotype: This may come from a read error, since a much larger clone is one base off. The chain couples TRBV6-2 or TRBV6-3 to TRBJ2-3; weak D call: TRBD2 (6 bases). The CDR3 loop spans 16 amino acids. Germline-derived CDR1 and CDR2 are MNHEY and SVGEGT. V was clipped by 6 bases and J by 1 base, with 17 bases between them. The CDR3 loop reads CASSNRLEAGTDTQYF. Here the CDR3 DNA reads TGTGCCAGCAGCAATCGACTAGAGGCCGGCACAGATACGCAGTATTTT.

This rearrangement joins TRBV18 to TRBJ2-7; the D gene is possibly TRBD2 (7 bases). The length of the CDR3 is 15 residues. Germline loops: CDR1 KGHSH, CDR2 LQKENI. V gave up 2 bases and J gave up 5 bases, with 16 bases separating them. Here the CDR3 DNA reads TGTGCCAGCTCACCAGAGGGGGGGAGAACCGACGAGCAGTACTTC. Its protein product is CASSPEGGRTDEQYF. The whole variable domain, filled in from reference TRBV18 and TRBJ2-7, reads NAGVMQNPRHLVRRRGQEARLRCSPMKGHSHVYWYRQLPEEGLKFMVYLQKENIIDESGMPKERFSAEFPKEGPSILRIQQVVRGDSAAYFCASSPEGGRTDEQYFGPGTRLTVT.

This chain connects TRBV29-1 to TRBJ1-2; no clear D gene. The germline V gene encodes CDR1 SQVTM and CDR2 ANQGSEA. Trimming pared 4 bases from V and 6 bases from J, leaving 9 bases between. The CDR3 totals 11 residues. The CDR3 spells CSVAKGDGYTF. The CDR3 bases are TGCAGCGTTGCTAAAGGCGATGGCTACACCTTC.

This chain links TRBV3-1 with TRBJ2-5; D gene ambiguous. Germline CDR1 and CDR2: LGHDT and YNNKEL (reference sequence). V was clipped by 0 bases and J by 1 base, with 15 bases between them. The CDR3 totals 17 residues. The chain's CDR3 is CASSQDLIGQSQETQYF. The CDR3 bases are TGTGCCAGCAGCCAAGACCTAATTGGGCAGTCCCAAGAGACCCAGTACTTC.

Only a few counts were recorded for this clonotype. The chain couples TRBV7-2 to TRBJ1-6, with D possibly TRBD1 on 5 matching bases. Germline V gene lookup returns CDR1 SGHTA and CDR2 FQGNSA. This CDR3 is built from 16 residues. The V end lost 3 bases, the J end lost 10 bases, and 19 bases lay between the germline ends. The chain's CDR3 is CASSFSGVRGESPLHF. CDR3 nucleotides: TGTGCCAGCAGCTTTTCCGGGGTGCGGGGGGAGTCACCCCTCCACTTT.

In nucleotides, the CDR3 is TGTGCCAGCAGCAACCCCCTGGGGCAGGACGTGAACACCGGGGAGCTGTTTTTT. It translates to CASSNPLGQDVNTGELFF. The V call is TRBV9, the J call TRBJ2-2, with a tentative D call TRBD1 (5 bases). Germline V gene data show CDR1 as SGDLS and CDR2 as YYNGEE. V was shortened by 4 bases and J by 1 base, with 20 bases between the two germline ends. There are 18 residues in the CDR3. The full variable domain, completed using reference TRBV9 and TRBJ2-2, is DSGVTQTPKHLITATGQRVTLRCSPRSGDLSVYWYQQSLDQGLQFLIQYYNGEERAKGNILERFSAQQFPDLHSELNLSSLELGDSALYFCASSNPLGQDVNTGELFFGEGSRLTVL.

This clonotype was seen only once. A much larger clone differs by one base, so this may be a read error. The V gene is TRBV7-8, the J gene TRBJ2-1, with 9 bases identical to TRBD2. Germline CDR1 SGHVS, CDR2 FQNEAQ. The CDR3 is 14 amino acids. The ends lost 3 bases at V and 7 bases at J; junction bases unmatched: 4. The CDR3 DNA reads as TGTGCCAGCAGCTTTCTAGCGGGATTAAATGAGCAGTTCTTC. Encoded protein: CASSFLAGLNEQFF. Using reference TRBV7-8 and TRBJ2-1 for the parts outside the CDR3, the full variable domain is GAGVSQSPRYKVAKRGQDVALRCDPISGHVSLFWYQQALGQGPEFLTYFQNEAQLDKSGLPSDRFFAERPEGSVSTLKIQRTQQEDSAVYLCASSFLAGLNEQFFGPGTRLTVL.

J is TRBJ2-4 and V is TRBV3-1; D remains unclear. In germline, CDR1 is LGHDT, CDR2 YNNKEL (reference sequence). Trimming pared 1 base from V and 5 bases from J, leaving 6 bases between. This CDR3 spans 13 amino acids. CDR3 region: CASSQASQNIQYF. CDR3 coding DNA: TGTGCCAGCAGCCAAGCCTCCCAAAACATTCAGTACTTC.

Details on this clonotype: This may come from a read error, since a much larger clone is one base off. The rearrangement joins TRBV28 to TRBJ2-2; D ambiguous. The CDR3 spans 13 residues. The V end lost 7 bases, the J end lost 0 bases, and 6 bases lay between the germline ends. From germline, CDR1 is MDHEN and CDR2 SYDVKM. The chain's CDR3 is CASIPPNTGELFF. The CDR3 DNA reads TGTGCCAGCATCCCACCGAACACCGGGGAGCTGTTTTTT.